This entry lists 6 T cell receptor beta chains sequenced from one sample in a study of CD8 T cells in ankylosing spondylitis. Each CDR3 protein is one row after TCRdb ran MiXCR on the 5' RACE reads. The data show around 100,000 distinct CDR3 sequences, 24% seen once. The sequencing input was synovial fluid, either unsorted or a sorted T cell fraction (not recorded which). The source of these receptors is a male donor with ankylosing spondylitis.

This clonotype showed up many times. The chain joins TRBV10-3 to TRBJ2-5, with unresolved D. Germline-derived CDR1 and CDR2 are ENHRY and SYGVKD. The CDR3 runs 14 residues. The V end was cut by 2 bases, the J end by 5 bases, with 12 bases between. The CDR3 DNA reads TGTGCCATCAGTGAGCCGGGCCCTTGGGAGACCCAGTACTTC. Translating it yields CAISEPGPWETQYF.

Ten or more counts support this clonotype. This sequence joins TRBV20-1 and TRBJ2-2; 8 positions match TRBD2. Germline V gene lookup returns CDR1 DFQATT and CDR2 SNEGSKA (reference sequence). The CDR3 totals 15 residues. After removal of 0 bases from V and 4 bases from J, the junction contained 4 bases not matched to a gene. The chain's CDR3 is CSARDAGGPTGELFF. The CDR3 nucleotides read TGCAGTGCTAGAGATGCGGGAGGCCCCACCGGGGAGCTGTTTTTT.

This clonotype was seen ten or more times. This chain links TRBV18 with TRBJ2-5; D gene uncertain. Germline CDR1 reads KGHSH; CDR2 reads LQKENI. The CDR3 covers 14 residues. V was cut by 4 bases and J by 3 bases, with 12 bases left in between. The CDR3 DNA reads TGTGCCAGCTCACGCCGTGTCTTAGAAGAGACCCAGTACTTC. This translates into CASSRRVLEETQYF. Complete variable domain (other parts from reference TRBV18 and TRBJ2-5): NAGVMQNPRHLVRRRGQEARLRCSPMKGHSHVYWYRQLPEEGLKFMVYLQKENIIDESGMPKERFSAEFPKEGPSILRIQQVVRGDSAAYFCASSRRVLEETQYFGPGTRLLVL.

This clonotype was seen a handful of times. The chain joins TRBV5-1 to TRBJ1-3; D uncertain. Trimming removed 3 bases at V and 4 bases at J, with 11 bases between. Germline V lookup: CDR1 SGHRS, CDR2 YFSETQ. CDR3 length: 14 residues. The chain's CDR3 is CASSSEIGGNTIYF. The CDR3 DNA reads as TGCGCCAGCAGCTCGGAAATAGGAGGAAACACCATATATTTT.

This clonotype was counted only a few times. The chain carries TRBV7-9 and TRBJ2-1, with D hard to call. The V gene's germline CDR1 is SEHNR and CDR2 FQNEAQ (reference sequence). This CDR3 region has 14 residues. Trimming stripped 5 bases from V and 7 bases from J, with 15 bases between. The CDR3 region has the DNA TGTGCCAGCAGCCGGCCGGCTAGAAGGAATGAGCAGTTCTTC. As protein: CASSRPARRNEQFF.

This rearrangement joins TRBV3-1 to TRBJ1-1; the D gene is possibly TRBD1 (5 bases). CDR3 length: 20 amino acids. Deletions cut 0 bases from V and 0 bases from J, with 23 bases between. Germline CDR1 LGHDT, CDR2 YNNKEL (reference sequence). CDR3 in DNA: TGTGCCAGCAGCCAAGATTCTAGGGTCTCGGGGGGAAAGGTGAACACTGAAGCTTTCTTT. This codes for CASSQDSRVSGGKVNTEAFF.